This TCR beta chain is drawn from a study of blood T cell repertoires in COVID-19. About the research overall: PBMCs, B-cell-depleted T cells, or T cells were the source of the cDNA or gDNA that made up the material.

In the study's own analysis: The assay estimated nucleated cells by amplifying reference gene primers. TCRdb's table, derived via immunoSEQ multiplex PCR, lists solely in-frame clones and lacks some. The V and J calls and clone size are taken from that table; D and trimming were inferred from the DNA. The table includes some 260,000 clones, approximately 88% detected once. V lost 5 bases and J lost 4; bases outside the gene matches: 13. This CDR3 region has 16 residues. Germline lookup yields CDR1 MDHEN and CDR2 SYDVKM. What was sequenced was peripheral blood. The rearrangement uses TRBV28 and TRBJ1-1; TRBD1 matches 7 bases. The sequence was obtained from a woman in her seventies with COVID-19, enrolled during active disease. The CDR3 region is CASSPRTQGVGTEAFF. In DNA form, the CDR3 reads TGTGCCAGCAGTCCGCGTACCCAGGGGGTCGGCACTGAAGCTTTCTTT.